This T cell receptor (beta chain) derives from a study of blood T cell repertoires in COVID-19. The method was immunoSEQ multiplex PCR; TCRdb's version includes in-frame clones alone and lacks a portion of them. The data show 150,000 or so clones, 87% seen once. CDR1 is GTSNPN and CDR2 is SVGIG in the germline V gene (reference sequence). The CDR3 is 14 amino acids. With 3 bases removed from V and 2 bases from J, the gap between germline ends came to 10 bases. This sequence joins TRBV30 and TRBJ2-2; weak D call: TRBD1 (5 bases). Source material: peripheral blood. The source of this sequence is a human donor in a cohort sampled during active COVID-19. CDR3 nucleotide sequence: TGTGCCTGGAGCGATGACAGAAACACCGGGGAGCTGTTTTTT. The encoded protein is CAWSDDRNTGELFF.